Listed below are T cell receptor beta chains from one sample, sequenced in a study of cytomegalovirus exposure and HLA in healthy donors. The repertoire was sequenced with immunoSEQ multiplex PCR; TCRdb's copy has only in-frame clones and lacks some. The repertoire table contains under 100,000 clones. The specimen was PBMCs. Receptors were obtained from a woman between 25 and 40 years old in good health and CMV-seronegative. The CDR3 runs from the conserved cysteine through the conserved F or W. A D gene is named only where the DNA matches it firmly.

TRBV9	TRBD2	TRBJ2-3	TGTGCCAGCAGCGCTAGCGGGAAGCTAGATACGCAGTATTTT	CASSASGKLDTQYF
TRBV28	TRBD1	TRBJ1-1	TGTGCCAGCAGTCCCCTTCAGGACAGGGGGATAGCTTTCTTT	CASSPLQDRGIAFF
TRBV5-4	-	TRBJ1-1	TGTGCCAGCAGCTTGGATATGGGGCCAAACACTGAAGCTTTCTTT	CASSLDMGPNTEAFF
TRBV29-1	TRBD2	TRBJ2-5	TGCAGCGTTGACCTAGCGGGAGAGACCCAGTACTTC	CSVDLAGETQYF
TRBV7-8	TRBD1	TRBJ2-2	TGTGCCAGCAGCTTATCGACAGGGGGCGCGGGTGGGACCGGGGAGCTGTTTTTT	CASSLSTGGAGGTGELFF
TRBV28	TRBD2	TRBJ2-3	TGTGCCAGCAGTTTAGGGGGACTAGCGGGAGGGACAGATACGCAGTATTTT	CASSLGGLAGGTDTQYF
TRBV6-1	TRBD1	TRBJ2-3	TGTGCCAGCAGTGAAAATACAGGGGTTCCAGATACGCAGTATTTT	CASSENTGVPDTQYF
TRBV2	TRBD1	TRBJ2-2	TGTGCCAGCAGCCCGGGACAGGGGGCCACCGGGGAGCTGTTTTTT	CASSPGQGATGELFF
TRBV7-2	-	TRBJ2-6	TGTGCCAGCACCTTAGTTGGGACACGCTCTGGGGCCAACGTCCTGACTTTC	CASTLVGTRSGANVLTF
TRBV7-3	-	TRBJ2-7	TGTGCCAGCAGCTTAAGCCACCAAAGCTACGAGCAGTACTTC	CASSLSHQSYEQYF
TRBV5-1	-	TRBJ1-1	TGCGCCAGCAGCTGGGGGCAGGGGCCGAACACTGAAGCTTTCTTT	CASSWGQGPNTEAFF
TRBV11-3	-	TRBJ2-1	TGTGCCAGCAGCTTAGGCGGGTCCTACAATGAGCAGTTCTTC	CASSLGGSYNEQFF
TRBV19	-	TRBJ1-5	TGTGCCAGTAGTATAGTTGGGGGGGTTAGCAATCAGCCCCAGCATTTT	CASSIVGGVSNQPQHF
TRBV28	-	TRBJ2-3	TGTGCCAGCAGTCATACAGATACGCAGTATTTT	CASSHTDTQYF
TRBV19	TRBD1	TRBJ1-5	TGTGCCAGTAGTACGGTAGGACAGGGCCAAACCCAGCATTTT	CASSTVGQGQTQHF
TRBV30	-	TRBJ1-1	TGTGCCTGGACTGGGGGGGGGAACACTGAAGCTTTCTTT	CAWTGGGNTEAFF
TRBV6-6	TRBD1	TRBJ2-1	TGTGCCAGCAGTCGCGACAGGGGCTACAATGAGCAGTTCTTC	CASSRDRGYNEQFF
TRBV7-9	-	TRBJ2-1	TGTGCCAGCAGCCCTTGGGGGCGGGGGCCTATTCGGAATGAGCAGTTCTTC	CASSPWGRGPIRNEQFF
TRBV27	-	TRBJ2-5	TGTGCCAGCAGTTTTCTCAGTACCCAAGAGACCCAGTACTTC	CASSFLSTQETQYF
TRBV4-1	-	TRBJ2-3	TGCGCCAGCAGCCGCCTTAGCGGTGCTAGCACAGATACGCAGTATTTT	CASSRLSGASTDTQYF
TRBV6-1	-	TRBJ2-7	TGTGCCAGCAGTGAGGACCAAGGGAGCTCCTACGAGCAGTACTTC	CASSEDQGSSYEQYF
TRBV18	-	TRBJ2-6	TGTGCCAGCTCACCATACCAGGGAGGTCTCTCTGGGGCCAACGTCCTGACTTTC	CASSPYQGGLSGANVLTF
TRBV15	TRBD1	TRBJ1-4	TGTGCCACCAGCAGGGGACAGTTTGCTAATGAAAAACTGTTTTTT	CATSRGQFANEKLFF
TRBV15	-	TRBJ2-7	TGTGCCACCAGCAGAGTGGGGGGCTACGAGCAGTACTTC	CATSRVGGYEQYF
TRBV25-1	-	TRBJ2-7	TGTGCCAGCAGTGAAGTCGGTGCCTACGAGCAGTACTTC	CASSEVGAYEQYF
TRBV29-1	-	TRBJ1-1	TGCAGCGTCTACCCTCCCCGGGCGGGCACTGAAGCTTTCTTT	CSVYPPRAGTEAFF
TRBV1	-	TRBJ2-5	TGCACCAGCAGCCAAGGCCCTAGTCAAGAGACCCAGTACTTC	CTSSQGPSQETQYF
TRBV6-1	TRBD1	TRBJ1-1	TGTGCCAGCAGTTTTGAGAGGGGGCGAACTGAAGCTTTCTTT	CASSFERGRTEAFF
TRBV23-1	TRBD1	TRBJ1-4	TGCGCCAGCAGTCGCGTATCGACAGGGGCCGGGGGAGAGGAACTGTTTTTT	CASSRVSTGAGGEELFF